The entry below describes one TCR beta chain. This clone showed up just a few times. There is no known antigen for this receptor. Base qualities are not recorded, but no much larger clone differs from it by a single base. Via the germline V gene, CDR1 is SQVTM and CDR2 ANQGSEA. At the junction V is shortened by 2 bases and J by 1 base; bases outside the gene matches: 13. Including the terminal cysteine and phenylalanine, the CDR3 comprises 18 residues. Left in the record is the CDR3 DNA by itself, 54 bases read in frame from the first base. The data originate from a study of shared clonotypes between healthy human individuals (dated by TCRdb to about 2020). In the study overall: A few men and a couple of women, aged 18 to 49 years, made up the cohort. Leukapheresis yielded between about 0.9 and 9.5 billion PBMCs per donor. Per donor, three plates each were used for CD4 naive and CD4 memory, two for CD8 naive, and one for CD8 memory. To increase sequencing depth and limit assay-specific biases, different laboratories used diverse techniques to prepare libraries and sequence TCR repertoires. To estimate repertoire size and how much clonotypes are shared between individuals, the study performed deep sequencing of blood TCR repertoires from a few healthy adults.

The paper as a whole reports these results and caveats: Because the study included a small number of donors, the genetic and exposure-history diversity represented was limited. When a handful of donors were compared, the shared fraction of clonotypes was 5% to 6.5% for naive CD4, 3.5% to 4% for naive CD8, 2.3% for memory CD4, and 0.4% for memory CD8. Incomplete sequencing was indicated by rarefaction of sorted-subset datasets, despite the large sequencing depth. Compared with non-shared clonotypes, the clonotypes found in all four sorted-subset donors had higher generation probabilities. Pairwise subsampling led to the expectation that sequencing depth would affect the degree of clonotype sharing among donors. Naive subsets generally had larger estimated clonotype richness than memory subsets did. Sampling was restricted to blood, and TCR repertoires in tissue are likely to differ from TCR repertoires in blood.

The donors were healthy, HIV-negative adults with no recently reported acute infections or vaccinations. Every donor was a Caucasian adult living in Nashville, Tennessee, USA. CD8 memory samples consisted of magnetically selected CD45RO+ cells combined with CCR7-negative CD45RA+ effector memory (TemRA) cells. Blood was collected by leukapheresis, and PBMCs were isolated by Ficoll-Histopaque density gradient centrifugation and then cryopreserved in liquid nitrogen vapor phase. Analytical flow cytometry was used to check the purity and quantity of each magnetically sorted T cell population. Genomic DNA was isolated from every sorted fraction and measured by UV absorbance on a Nanodrop 2000c. Using the deep immunoSEQ assay, TCR CDR3 regions were amplified from genomic DNA by multiplex PCR. For each cell subset, the extracted genomic DNA was distributed evenly across all wells of several immunoSEQ 96-well plates, and each plate served as one replicate. For sorted subsets, each replicate PCR was loaded with roughly 0.2 ug genomic DNA, equivalent to 30,000 or so T cell genomes. Purified libraries were quantified with a Qubit 3.0 fluorometer, sized on a Bioanalyzer 2100, and re-quantified with the KAPA Library Quantification kit. A separate single-read 150-cycle Illumina NextSeq 550 flow cell was used to sequence each immunoSEQ 96-well plate. As for how the authors treated the data: Because only junctional sequences without quality scores were contained in the immunoSEQ output, filtering matching that applied to full-length reads could not be performed. Sequences were annotated with PyIR, a Python wrapper for IgBLAST v1.9, and V/J genes and CDR3 were assigned using IMGT germline references. Any read was removed if the V/J assignment was weak (E-value above 1e-6), the CDR3 was missing, or the read contained stop codons, out-of-frame junctions, or ambiguous translated residues. V3J clonotypes were defined as sequences sharing an identical inferred V gene, J gene, and CDR3 amino acid sequence. Percentage overlap between repertoires was computed as shared unique clonotypes divided by the size of the smaller repertoire. Three approaches were used to assess repertoire richness: RTK rarefaction, the Chao1 estimator, and Recon v2.1 estimates of unobserved clonotypes. Generation probabilities were computed with OLGA for all TCRbeta clonotypes obtained by the gDNA method from several donors. TCRdb took over this immuneACCESS table, retaining in-frame rearrangements with V and J assigned. Such tables are incomplete; in checked studies, under half of the missing clones stem from an unresolved V gene, and the remainder is unexplained. V and J calls and clone size come straight from that table; D and trimming were deduced from the DNA. The sample table records approximately 320,000 clones; roughly 91% of these occur just once. Together, the top ten hold roughly 17% of the sample.

This clonotype was sampled from a young man in good health. The specimen was memory CD8+ T cells sorted from blood. The label giving this sample's cell subset or site can be read as: CD45RO+ cells pooled with CCR7-negative TemRA cells. The sequence links TRBV29-1 to TRBJ2-7, and TRBD2 aligns with 11 junction nucleotides. In nucleotide form, the sequence is TGCAGCGTTGAACAACTCACCCCTCCTAGCGGGGGGTCCTACGAGCAGTACTTC. Its protein reads: CSVEQLTPPSGGSYEQYF.